A single sample is the source of the 23 T cell receptor beta chains below, sequenced in a study of T cells in Graves' hyperthyroidism and ophthalmopathy (dated by TCRdb to the late 2010s). Receptor amplification or capture employed multiplex PCR. For sequencing, an Illumina HiSeq 2000 was employed. TCR beta CDR3 regions were amplified from RNA transcripts. A first-round RT-PCR of the TCR CDR3 used the HTBI primer set with the Qiagen OneStep RT-PCR kit. In-frame beta chains were kept once TCRdb had trimmed the public reads at Q25 with fastp and called clones with MiXCR. Each record represents a unique CDR3 protein, reported with the most common genes and DNA among its rows. A total of hundreds of thousands of distinct CDR3 sequences appear in this sample, roughly 46% of them only once. The ten largest clones capture under 8% of the sample. Material for sequencing was peripheral blood or thyroid tissue (not recorded which). The receptors originated from an adult man with Graves' disease, either hyperthyroidism or ophthalmopathy (not recorded which).

J is TRBJ2-5 and V is TRBV19, with 7 nucleotides matching TRBD1. CDR1 is LNHDA and CDR2 is SQIVND in the germline V gene (reference sequence). The CDR3 is 15 residues long. V gave up 5 bases and J gave up 4 bases; unmatched junction bases: 10. The DNA of the CDR3 is TGTGCCAGTAGTCACAAGACAGGGCTAGGAGAGACCCAGTACTTC. Amino acid sequence: CASSHKTGLGETQYF.

The J gene is TRBJ1-2, the V gene TRBV9, with 8 bases identical to TRBD1. Germline loops: CDR1 SGDLS, CDR2 YYNGEE. The CDR3 sequence is 17 residues long. V was pared by 0 bases and J by 7 bases, with 14 bases of the junction left unmatched. The CDR3 coding sequence is TGTGCCAGCAGCGTAGTGGAGGACGTACAGGGGGATCCTGGCTACACCTTC. Its protein is CASSVVEDVQGDPGYTF.

This clonotype showed up just a few times. Compared with germline, one end of the junction differs, possibly owing to a read error. V usage is TRBV9 and J usage is TRBJ2-5; 8 bases are a match to TRBD1. CDR3 size: 14 residues. Germline values: CDR1 SGDLS, CDR2 YYNGEE. The CDR3 region is CASSVDRGPETQYF. The DNA of the CDR3 is TGCGCCAGCAGCGTTGACAGGGGCCCGGAGACCCAGTACTTC.

A word on this clonotype: An end of the junction differs from the germline gene, which may be a read error. The chain uses TRBV24-1 and TRBJ1-2, with TRBD1 as a possible D gene (6 bases). The CDR3 extends over 14 amino acids. Germline V gene sequence: CDR1 KGHDR, CDR2 SFDVKD. The CDR3 DNA is TGTGCCAGCAGTTTCGGAGGGGGAGGGTATGGCTACACCTTC. This translates into CASSFGGGGYGYTF.

This clonotype was seen at least ten times. In DNA, the CDR3 is TGTGCCAGCAGCCATGACCCGGGGGAGACCCAGTACTTC. Its protein product is CASSHDPGETQYF. The chain couples TRBV7-9 to TRBJ2-5; possible D gene TRBD2, 5 bases. This CDR3 has 13 amino acids. V was pared by 5 bases and J by 5 bases, with 12 bases between. Germline V gene lookup returns CDR1 SEHNR and CDR2 FQNEAQ (reference sequence).

The chain links TRBV7-2 to TRBJ1-1; D unresolved. Trimming stripped 1 base from V and 2 bases from J, with 11 bases between. In germline, CDR1 is SGHTA, CDR2 FQGNSA. The CDR3 is made up of 15 amino acids. In nucleotides, the CDR3 is TGTGCCAGCAGCTTAGTGCGGGTCATAAACACTGAAGCTTTCTTT. Translated: CASSLVRVINTEAFF.

This clonotype appeared a single time. The gene calls are TRBV29-1 and TRBJ1-1; 9 nucleotides align to TRBD1. The CDR3 is 12 residues long. Per the germline V gene, CDR1 is SQVTM and CDR2 is ANQGSEA. This chain's CDR3 is CRRTGENTEAFF. The CDR3 bases are TGCAGGAGGACAGGGGAGAACACTGAAGCTTTCTTT.

This clonotype was seen a few times. The rearrangement uses TRBV19 and TRBJ2-7; D uncertain. CDR1 and CDR2 from the germline V gene are LNHDA and SQIVND (reference sequence). This CDR3 contains 13 residues. The V end lost 4 bases, the J end lost 5 bases, and 12 bases lay between the germline ends. In DNA, the CDR3 is TGTGCCAGTAGTAGAGCAGGACGGGACGAGCAGTACTTC. It is translated as CASSRAGRDEQYF. The variable domain in full, completed from reference TRBV19 and TRBJ2-7, reads DGGITQSPKYLFRKEGQNVTLSCEQNLNHDAMYWYRQDPGQGLRLIYYSQIVNDFQKGDIAEGYSVSREKKESFPLTVTSAQKNPTAFYLCASSRAGRDEQYFGPGTRLTVT.

This chain uses TRBV2 with TRBJ1-1; 7 positions match TRBD1. Per germline, CDR1 SNHLY and CDR2 FYNNEI. There are 15 residues in the CDR3. The trim removed 5 bases at V and 4 bases at J, leaving 10 bases unmatched. CDR3: CASSSTGERGTEAFF. As DNA, the CDR3 is TGTGCCAGCAGTTCAACAGGGGAAAGAGGCACTGAAGCTTTCTTT.

This clonotype has ten or more counts. The chain recombines TRBV20-1 with TRBJ2-5, with D maybe TRBD2 (5 bases). V lost 1 base and J 5 bases, leaving 8 bases between the germline ends. The CDR3 covers 12 residues. CDR1 is DFQATT and CDR2 is SNEGSKA in the germline V gene (reference sequence). The CDR3 region is CSARAGLETQYF. In DNA form, the CDR3 reads TGCAGTGCTAGAGCGGGGTTGGAGACCCAGTACTTC.

The chain recombines TRBV20-1 with TRBJ1-2; possible D gene TRBD1, 6 bases. Germline values: CDR1 DFQATT, CDR2 SNEGSKA (reference sequence). V lost 6 bases, J lost 8 bases, and 13 bases lay in between. The CDR3 spans 11 residues. The CDR3 coding sequence is TGCAGTGCCGCAGGGGAGGGGGGCTACACCTTC. Translating gives CSAAGEGGYTF.

This chain uses TRBV5-1 with TRBJ2-3; maybe TRBD2 (5 bases). CDR1 and CDR2 from the germline V gene are SGHRS and YFSETQ. The V and J ends lost 2 bases and 4 bases respectively, with 5 bases between them. This CDR3 is built from 12 residues. Here the CDR3 reads CASSLAADTQYF. CDR3 bases: TGCGCCAGCAGCTTAGCGGCAGATACGCAGTATTTT.

The genes are TRBV12-3 or TRBV12-4 and TRBJ1-1, with D unclear. The CDR3 length is 14 residues. V was cut by 10 bases and J by 0 bases, with 15 bases left in between. CDR3 sequence (DNA): TGTGCCACGCAAAGCGGGTCATTGAACACTGAAGCTTTCTTT. Protein: CATQSGSLNTEAFF.

V gene TRBV7-4 combines with J gene TRBJ1-1, with TRBD1 identical over 8 bases. This CDR3 spans 16 amino acids. Germline V CDR1 and CDR2: SGHVT, SQSDAQ. The trim removed 5 bases at V and 8 bases at J, leaving 16 bases unmatched. Here the CDR3 reads CASSAAGQGFFREAFF. CDR3 DNA sequence: TGTGCCAGCAGCGCAGCCGGACAGGGCTTTTTCCGCGAAGCTTTCTTT.

This clonotype was picked up a small number of times. This sequence joins TRBV12-3 or TRBV12-4 and TRBJ2-7; 8 bases match TRBD1. With V trimmed by 2 bases and J by 3 bases, 3 bases remained unmatched. CDR3 length equals 14 residues. The CDR3 DNA reads as TGTGCCAGCAGTTTAAGTGACAGGGGCTACGAGCAGTACTTC. Protein product: CASSLSDRGYEQYF.

The J gene is TRBJ1-1, the V gene TRBV5-1, with D perhaps matching TRBD1 (5 bases). Trimming removed 0 bases from V and 6 bases from J, with 15 bases in between. The CDR3 runs 15 residues. The germline V gene has CDR1 SGHRS and CDR2 YFSETQ. Written as DNA, the CDR3 is TGCGCCAGCAGCTTGGGAGGAGGGACGGGCCCTGAAGCTTTCTTT. Protein sequence: CASSLGGGTGPEAFF.

This clonotype came up a few times. The rearrangement joins TRBV7-2 to TRBJ2-7; 9 nucleotides align to TRBD1. From germline, CDR1 is SGHTA and CDR2 FQGNSA. The J segment lost 2 bases and the V segment lost 1 base, leaving 6 bases of the junction unmatched. This CDR3 has 16 amino acids. Here the CDR3 DNA reads TGTGCCAGCAGCTTAGTGGGGACAGGGCTGACCTACGAGCAGTACTTC. Its protein product is CASSLVGTGLTYEQYF.

The CDR3 DNA reads as TGTGCCAGCAGTGCGCGAGATGCAACTAATGAAAAACTGTTTTTT. Translated: CASSARDATNEKLFF. The rearrangement uses TRBV6-1 and TRBJ1-4; D remains ambiguous. Germline lookup yields CDR1 MNHNS and CDR2 SASEGT. CDR3 length: 15 amino acids. Trimming removed 4 bases from V and 0 bases from J, with 9 bases in between.

This clonotype was seen repeatedly, ten times or more. The chain recombines TRBV6-5 with TRBJ1-5; unclear D gene. This CDR3 comprises 13 residues. Trimming took 6 bases from V and 4 from J, leaving 10 bases between them. Germline assignment: CDR1 MNHEY and CDR2 SVGAGI. CDR3 sequence (DNA): TGTGCCAGCAGGCCGAGTGTAAATCAGCCCCAGCATTTT. This encodes CASRPSVNQPQHF.

CDR3 loop: CAISEGTGRNQPQHF. For the CDR3, the DNA is TGTGCCATCAGTGAAGGGACAGGGCGCAATCAGCCCCAGCATTTT. The genes are TRBV10-3 and TRBJ1-5; 9 nucleotides line up with TRBD1. The V and J ends lost 3 bases and 2 bases, in that order; junction bases with no gene match: 2. CDR1 and CDR2 (germline): ENHRY, SYGVKD. This CDR3 region has 15 residues.

J is TRBJ1-6 and V is TRBV7-9; 9 nucleotides agree with TRBD1. With V trimmed by 5 bases and J by 3 bases, 5 bases remained unmatched. CDR1 SEHNR and CDR2 FQNEAQ come from the germline V gene (reference sequence). There are 16 residues in the CDR3. CDR3 DNA: TGTGCCAGCAGCAAGGACAGGGGCGACTATAATTCACCCCTCCACTTT. Its protein product is CASSKDRGDYNSPLHF.

This clonotype was counted ten times or more. The chain combines TRBV25-1 with TRBJ1-2, with a possible D match to TRBD1 (6 bases). The ends were cut back, 6 bases at V and 4 bases at J, with 15 bases in the middle. The CDR3 extends over 14 amino acids. Germline CDR1 reads MGHDK; CDR2 reads SYGVNS. CDR3 DNA: TGTGCCAGCAGCGAAAGAGGGACAAGCTATGGCTACACCTTC. This codes for CASSERGTSYGYTF.

Ten or more counts support this clonotype. V and J are TRBV7-2 and TRBJ2-5; 7 nucleotides line up with TRBD1. Germline trimming cut 1 base from V and 4 bases from J; bases unmatched to any gene: 12. CDR1 SGHTA and CDR2 FQGNSA come from the germline V gene. The CDR3 is 17 residues long. DNA for the CDR3: TGTGCCAGCAGCTTAGAGTTTTGGGCAGGGGGACGAGAGACCCAGTACTTC. This codes for CASSLEFWAGGRETQYF.